The table lists the clone carrying this T cell receptor (beta chain) with a count of one. The sample originates from a study of memory CD4+ T cells and cytomegalovirus serostatus. Study summary: Of the healthy Belgian adults, several were CMV seropositive and fewer than 30 seronegative.

The CDR3 covers 13 residues. Looked up from germline, CDR1 is ENHRY and CDR2 is SYGVKD. J lost 6 bases, V lost 10 bases, and 2 bases had no gene match. Single viable CD3+CD4+CD8-CD45RO+ cells were sorted as the memory CD4+ T cells. Positive selection with CD4 microbeads enriched total CD4+ T cells. Sequenced by immunoSEQ multiplex PCR; TCRdb stores in-frame clones only, minus some. The repertoire holds about 57,000 clones, with around 85% as singletons. The chain links TRBV10-3 to TRBJ2-1; 14 bases match TRBD2. The sequence derives from an adult in good health and CMV-seronegative. Sample: memory CD4+ T cells from blood. Here the CDR3 reads CATGTSGGNEQFF. CDR3 DNA sequence: TGTGCCACGGGGACTAGCGGGGGCAATGAGCAGTTCTTC.